This is a list of T cell receptor beta chains from one sample in a study of T cell responses to AZD1222 COVID-19 vaccine. Clones were read by immunoSEQ multiplex PCR, and TCRdb kept only the in-frame ones, dropping some. The sample records more than 85,000 clones, around 90% being singletons. This specimen consisted of peripheral blood, obtained on day 0 of AZD1222 vaccination. All receptors derive from an adult in good health. CDR3s include the opening cysteine and the closing phenylalanine or tryptophan. D genes are given only for firm matches. Expanded clones get a size class; other rows say once, few or many, or leave the size out.

j_call,clone_size,d_call,v_call,cdr3_aa,cdr3_nt
TRBJ2-3,NA,NA,TRBV5-4,CASSLGGGRGDTQYF,TGTGCCAGCAGCTTGGGTGGGGGTCGAGGAGATACGCAGTATTTT
TRBJ1-2,NA,NA,TRBV5-1,CASSLEREIKSYGYTF,TGCGCCAGCAGCTTGGAAAGGGAGATTAAGAGCTATGGCTACACCTTC
TRBJ1-2,NA,NA,TRBV18,CASSPISGAEYGYTF,TGTGCCAGCTCACCAATTAGTGGGGCGGAATATGGCTACACCTTC
TRBJ2-1,NA,TRBD2,TRBV11-3,CASSLELAGPYNEQFF,TGTGCCAGCAGCTTAGAATTAGCGGGTCCCTACAATGAGCAGTTCTTC
TRBJ1-6,NA,NA,TRBV25-1,CASSATPLNSPLHF,TGTGCCAGCAGTGCTACCCCCTTAAATTCACCCCTCCACTTT
TRBJ2-2,NA,NA,TRBV4-1,CASSQAHRGTGELFF,TGCGCCAGCAGCCAAGCCCATCGGGGTACCGGGGAGCTGTTTTTT
TRBJ1-3,NA,NA,TRBV30,CAWTMAGASSGNTIYF,TGTGCCTGGACGATGGCGGGGGCAAGCTCTGGAAACACCATATATTTT
TRBJ1-1,NA,NA,TRBV5-5,CASSLLDSLNTEAFF,TGTGCCAGCAGCTTGCTGGACAGCTTGAACACTGAAGCTTTCTTT
TRBJ2-6,once,TRBD1,TRBV7-7,CASSDLGQGFSGANVLTF,TGTGCCAGCAGCGATCTGGGACAGGGGTTCTCTGGGGCCAACGTCCTGACTTTC
TRBJ1-1,NA,NA,TRBV10-3,CAISTGKAEAFF,TGTGCCATCAGTACGGGAAAGGCTGAAGCTTTCTTT
TRBJ1-1,NA,NA,TRBV6-5,CASWPGGATEAFF,TGTGCCAGTTGGCCGGGGGGTGCCACTGAAGCTTTCTTT
TRBJ2-5,NA,NA,TRBV5-4,CASSLDGGHLRGETQYF,TGTGCCAGCAGCTTGGATGGGGGACACTTAAGGGGGGAGACCCAGTACTTC
TRBJ2-3,NA,TRBD2,TRBV7-8,CASSLAASGGKDTQYF,TGTGCCAGCAGCTTAGCGGCTAGCGGGGGGAAAGATACGCAGTATTTT
TRBJ2-7,NA,NA,TRBV2,CASSERAGLYEQYF,TGTGCCAGCAGTGAGAGGGCAGGGCTCTACGAGCAGTACTTC
TRBJ2-1,NA,NA,TRBV10-3,CAITEEGSANKQFF,TGTGCCATCACCGAGGAGGGGTCCGCCAACAAGCAGTTCTTC
TRBJ1-1,NA,TRBD1,TRBV4-1,CASSQEPPGTGGMAEAFF,TGCGCCAGCAGCCAGGAACCCCCGGGGACAGGGGGGATGGCTGAAGCTTTCTTT
TRBJ2-7,NA,NA,TRBV10-3,CAIRDPGPSYEQYF,TGTGCCATCCGCGACCCGGGCCCTAGCTACGAGCAGTACTTC
TRBJ2-1,once,TRBD2,TRBV12-5,CASGLGLAGSYNEQFF,TGTGCTAGTGGTTTGGGACTAGCGGGTTCCTACAATGAGCAGTTCTTC
TRBJ1-1,NA,NA,TRBV18,CASSPSVSSNTEAFF,TGTGCCAGCTCACCATCAGTCAGCAGTAACACTGAAGCTTTCTTT
TRBJ1-2,NA,NA,TRBV6-5,CASSNGVSDGYTF,TGTGCCAGCAGTAATGGGGTGTCGGATGGCTACACCTTC
TRBJ1-1,NA,TRBD1,TRBV6-5,CASRNLGTGGIGAFF,TGTGCCAGCAGAAACCTAGGGACAGGGGGAATCGGAGCTTTCTTT
TRBJ2-5,NA,NA,TRBV5-1,CASSLEVGMRETQYF,TGCGCCAGCAGCTTGGAGGTGGGAATGAGGGAGACCCAGTACTTC
TRBJ2-1,NA,TRBD1,TRBV19,CASSMQGVGEQFF,TGTGCCAGTAGTATGCAGGGGGTCGGTGAGCAGTTCTTC
TRBJ1-1,NA,TRBD1,TRBV5-1,CASSLTGGASEAFF,TGCGCCAGCAGCTTGACAGGGGGCGCGTCTGAAGCTTTCTTT
TRBJ1-1,NA,TRBD1,TRBV18,CASSQDRVAEAFF,TGTGCCAGCTCTCAAGACAGGGTCGCTGAAGCTTTCTTT
TRBJ2-1,NA,NA,TRBV7-3,CASSLIPLREGEQFF,TGTGCCAGCAGCTTAATACCTCTGCGCGAAGGAGAGCAGTTCTTC
TRBJ2-1,NA,NA,TRBV9,CASSVGSEQFF,TGTGCCAGCAGCGTAGGAAGTGAGCAGTTCTTC
TRBJ2-5,NA,NA,TRBV9,CASSVEVLGGETQYF,TGTGCCAGCAGCGTAGAGGTCCTTGGAGGGGAGACCCAGTACTTC
TRBJ2-7,NA,NA,TRBV27,CASSPFGGSHEQYF,TGTGCCAGCAGTCCTTTTGGGGGGTCGCACGAGCAGTACTTC